Included here is one T cell receptor (beta chain) sequence, with context. Researchers collected ten milliliters of peripheral blood from every single donor. There were at least 5 micrograms of total RNA extracted from every sample. A J-beta primer mix and a sample-barcoded 5' primer were used in a second PCR of about 6 to 12 cycles. TCRdb ran MiXCR on the 5' RACE reads and lists one entry per CDR3 protein. The table lists more than 500,000 distinct CDR3 sequences, 27% of them singletons, with approximately 18% in the top ten. The sample is drawn from a study of blood T cells in healthy people across ages. Germline CDR1 is SGHRS and CDR2 is YFSETQ. Trimming took off 1 base at V and 7 bases at J, with 13 bases between the two ends. The CDR3 extends over 14 amino acids.

This receptor was taken from a woman aged 70 to 79 in good health. The chain employs TRBV5-1 and TRBJ2-3; D is uncertain. Source material: blood. Here the CDR3 reads CASSLLATFNTQYF. The CDR3 region has the DNA TGCGCCAGCAGCTTGCTTGCGACATTCAATACGCAGTATTTT. The full variable domain, in which reference TRBV5-1 and TRBJ2-3 provide the parts outside the CDR3, is KAGVTQTPRYLIKTRGQQVTLSCSPISGHRSVSWYQQTPGQGLQFLFEYFSETQRNKGNFPGRFSGRQFSNSRSEMNVSTLELGDSALYLCASSLLATFNTQYFGPGTRLTVL.